These 10 T cell receptor beta chains were sequenced from one sample in a study of T-cell memory formation after mild COVID-19. Each CDR3 protein gets one entry after TCRdb re-called the 5' RACE reads with MiXCR. The data hold 300,000 or so distinct CDR3 sequences, with 16% observed a single time. What was sequenced was PBMCs or a T cell subset sorted from them (not recorded which). These receptors originate from a man aged 18 to 30 who had mild COVID-19 (a few samples of this study predate the infection). Cell type and time point are not known.

This clonotype has at least ten counts. CDR3 loop: CASSLAGLAGGRETQYF. The CDR3 bases are TGTGCCAGCAGCTTAGCCGGACTAGCGGGGGGGCGAGAGACCCAGTACTTC. The chain is built from TRBV7-2 and TRBJ2-5; 15 bases align to TRBD2. This CDR3 comprises 17 residues. Trimming cost V 0 bases and J 4 bases; bases outside gene matches: 3. Per germline, CDR1 SGHTA and CDR2 FQGNSA.

This clonotype was counted a few times. The chain carries TRBV7-2 and TRBJ2-1; 7 positions match TRBD2. CDR1 and CDR2 from the germline V gene are SGHTA and FQGNSA. The V gene end was trimmed by 4 bases and the J gene end by 0 bases; junction bases not matched to a gene: 3. The CDR3 loop spans 15 amino acids. In nucleotides, the CDR3 is TGTGCCAGCAGCTGGGGGGAGGGCTCCTACAATGAGCAGTTCTTC. Amino acid sequence: CASSWGEGSYNEQFF.

This clonotype showed up just a few times. The chain recombines TRBV7-2 with TRBJ1-2; 9 bases match TRBD1. The CDR3 has 15 amino acids. In germline, CDR1 is SGHTA, CDR2 FQGNSA. V dropped 3 bases and J dropped 5; count of bases not matched to a gene: 7. CDR3 protein: CASSLGGQGIYGYTF. CDR3 DNA: TGTGCCAGCAGCTTGGGAGGACAGGGGATTTATGGCTACACCTTC.

This chain's CDR3 is CASSLGRINYGYTF. CDR3 DNA: TGCGCCAGCAGCCTCGGACGGATAAACTATGGCTACACCTTC. The rearrangement joins TRBV4-3 to TRBJ1-2; D is uncertain. Trimming left V 4 bases short and J 2 bases short, with 11 bases between. CDR1 and CDR2 (germline): LGHNA, YSLEER. The CDR3 has 14 amino acids.

This chain links TRBV11-2 with TRBJ2-5, with D perhaps given as TRBD1 or TRBD2 (5 bases each). The CDR3 consists of 15 residues. Germline values: CDR1 SGHAT, CDR2 FQNNGV. Trimming pared 4 bases from V and 7 bases from J, leaving 19 bases between. CDR3 protein: CASSYYALTGGTQYF. DNA of the CDR3: TGTGCCAGCAGCTATTATGCGCTGACTGGGGGGACCCAGTACTTC.

Only a few counts were recorded for this clonotype. Sequence at one end of the junction differs from germline and may be a read error. V is TRBV7-2 and J is TRBJ2-7; tentative D call: TRBD1 (5 bases). CDR1 is SGHTA and CDR2 is FQGNSA in the germline V gene. The CDR3 contains 11 residues. CDR3 amino acids: CASSLMGLPNF. The CDR3 bases are TGTGCCAGCAGCTTAATGGGGCTCCCCAACTTC.

V gene TRBV28 combines with J gene TRBJ1-3; D is ambiguous. Trimming cost V 6 bases and J 1 base, with 13 bases left between them. The CDR3 covers 15 residues. Germline V gene data show CDR1 as MDHEN and CDR2 as SYDVKM. The CDR3 region has the DNA TGTGCCAGCAGGAGTTTGGCAGCTTCTGGAAACACCATATATTTT. It encodes CASRSLAASGNTIYF.

The J gene is TRBJ2-7, the V gene TRBV7-6; 8 nucleotides match TRBD1. This CDR3 is built from 12 residues. The J segment lost 3 bases and the V segment lost 8 bases, leaving 3 bases of the junction unmatched. Germline values: CDR1 SGHVS, CDR2 FNYEAQ. The CDR3 here is CASVGQGYEQYF. CDR3 bases: TGTGCCAGCGTTGGACAGGGCTACGAGCAGTACTTC.

To note about this clonotype: At one end the junction does not follow the germline gene, possibly because of a read error. This chain connects TRBV20-1 to TRBJ1-2; TRBD1 agrees at 7 bases. The CDR3 is 14 residues long. Germline V CDR1 and CDR2: DFQATT, SNEGSKA (reference sequence). CDR3 nucleotide sequence: TGCAGTTCTAGCCTATCCCGGGACAGACGGGGCTACACCTTC. Translation: CSSSLSRDRRGYTF.

The genes are TRBV7-3 and TRBJ2-2, with 7 nucleotides matching TRBD2. V was clipped by 6 bases and J by 6 bases; unmatched bases: 16. The CDR3 spans 17 residues. Germline-derived CDR1 and CDR2 are SGHTA and FQGTGA. In DNA, the CDR3 is TGTGCCAGCAGTTCCCGGTCGGGGAGGGATCCCGCCGGGGAGCTGTTTTTT. It translates to CASSSRSGRDPAGELFF.